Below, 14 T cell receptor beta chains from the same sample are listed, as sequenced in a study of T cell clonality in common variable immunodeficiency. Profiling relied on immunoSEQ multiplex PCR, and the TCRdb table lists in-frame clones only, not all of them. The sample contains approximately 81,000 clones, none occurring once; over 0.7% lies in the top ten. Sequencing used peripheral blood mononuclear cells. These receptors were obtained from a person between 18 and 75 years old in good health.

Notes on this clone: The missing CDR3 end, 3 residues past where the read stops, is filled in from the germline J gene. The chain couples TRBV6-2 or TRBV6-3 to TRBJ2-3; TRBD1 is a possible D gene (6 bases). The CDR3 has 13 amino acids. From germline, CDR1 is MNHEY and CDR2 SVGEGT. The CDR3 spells CASSFAPGTTQYF. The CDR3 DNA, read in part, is TGTGCCAGCAGTTTCGCCCCAGGGACAACG.

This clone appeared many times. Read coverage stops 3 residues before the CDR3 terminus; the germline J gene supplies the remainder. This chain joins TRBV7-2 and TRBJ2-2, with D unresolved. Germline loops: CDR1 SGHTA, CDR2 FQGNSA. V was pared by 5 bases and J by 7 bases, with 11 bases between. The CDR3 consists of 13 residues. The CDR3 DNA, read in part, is TGTGCCAGCAGCCCGACCTCGGGCGGGGAG. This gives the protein CASSPTSGGE. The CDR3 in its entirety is CASSPTSGGELFF.

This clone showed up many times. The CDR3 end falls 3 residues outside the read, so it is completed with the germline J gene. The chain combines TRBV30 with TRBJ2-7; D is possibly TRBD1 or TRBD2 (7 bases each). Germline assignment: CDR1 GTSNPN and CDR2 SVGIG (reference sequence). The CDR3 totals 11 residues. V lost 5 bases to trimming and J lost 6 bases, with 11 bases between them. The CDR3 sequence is CAWDREGEQYF. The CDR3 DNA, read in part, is TGTGCCTGGGACAGGGAGGGCGAG.

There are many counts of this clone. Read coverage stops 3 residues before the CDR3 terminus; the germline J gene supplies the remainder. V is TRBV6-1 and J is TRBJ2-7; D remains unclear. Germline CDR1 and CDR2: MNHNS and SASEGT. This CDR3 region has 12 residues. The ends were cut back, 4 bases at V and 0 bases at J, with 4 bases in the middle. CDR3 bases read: TGTGCCAGCAGTGCATCCTCCTACGAG. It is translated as CASSASSYE. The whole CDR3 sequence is CASSASSYEQYF.

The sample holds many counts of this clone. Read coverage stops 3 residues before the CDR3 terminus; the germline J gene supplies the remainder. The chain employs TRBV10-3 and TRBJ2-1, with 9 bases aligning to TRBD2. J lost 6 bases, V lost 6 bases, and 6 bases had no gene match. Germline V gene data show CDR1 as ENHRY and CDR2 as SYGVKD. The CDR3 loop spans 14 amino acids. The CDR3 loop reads CAIRAGGGFNEQFF. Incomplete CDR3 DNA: TGTGCCATCAGGGCGGGAGGGGGATTCAATGAG.

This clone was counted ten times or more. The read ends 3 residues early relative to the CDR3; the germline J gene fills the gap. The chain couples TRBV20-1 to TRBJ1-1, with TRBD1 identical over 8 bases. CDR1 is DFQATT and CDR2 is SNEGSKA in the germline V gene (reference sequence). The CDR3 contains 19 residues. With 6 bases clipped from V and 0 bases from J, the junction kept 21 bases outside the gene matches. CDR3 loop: CSAVRPGTGAGIMNTEAFF. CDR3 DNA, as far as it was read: TGCAGTGCGGTACGTCCCGGGACAGGCGCGGGTATAATGAACACTGAA.

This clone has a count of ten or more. CDR3 amino acids: CSMPGRADYNSYEQYF. The sequenced part of the CDR3 DNA is TGCAGCATGCCTGGGAGGGCCGACTACAACTCCTACGAG. This chain uses TRBV20-1 with TRBJ2-7; 7 positions agree with TRBD2. The read ends 3 residues before the CDR3 terminus; that terminus is restored from the germline J gene. Per the germline V gene, CDR1 is DFQATT and CDR2 is SNEGSKA (reference sequence). CDR3 size: 16 residues.

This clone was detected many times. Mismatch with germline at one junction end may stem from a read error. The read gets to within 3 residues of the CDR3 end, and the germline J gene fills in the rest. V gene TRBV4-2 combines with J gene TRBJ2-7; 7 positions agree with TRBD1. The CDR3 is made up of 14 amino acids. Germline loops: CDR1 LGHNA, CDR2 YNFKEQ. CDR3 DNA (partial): TGCGCCAGCAGCCAGCTGACAGGGAAATACGAG. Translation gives CASSQLTGKYE. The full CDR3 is CASSQLTGKYEQYF.

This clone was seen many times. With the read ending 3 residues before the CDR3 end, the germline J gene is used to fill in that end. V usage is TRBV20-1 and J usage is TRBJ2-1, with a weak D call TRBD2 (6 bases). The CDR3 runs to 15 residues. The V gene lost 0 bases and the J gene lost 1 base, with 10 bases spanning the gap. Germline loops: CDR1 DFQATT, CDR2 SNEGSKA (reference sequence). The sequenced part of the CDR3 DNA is TGCAGTGCTAGAGATGGGCGGGATTCCTACAATGAG. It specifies CSARDGRDSYNE. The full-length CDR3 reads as CSARDGRDSYNEQFF.

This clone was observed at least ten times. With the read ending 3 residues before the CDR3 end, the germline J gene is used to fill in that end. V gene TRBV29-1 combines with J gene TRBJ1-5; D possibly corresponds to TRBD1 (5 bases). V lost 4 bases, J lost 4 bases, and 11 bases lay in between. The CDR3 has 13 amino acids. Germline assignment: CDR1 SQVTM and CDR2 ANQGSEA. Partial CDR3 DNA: TGCAGCGTTGTTACAGGAGCTAATCAGCCC. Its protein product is CSVVTGANQP. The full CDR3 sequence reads CSVVTGANQPQHF.

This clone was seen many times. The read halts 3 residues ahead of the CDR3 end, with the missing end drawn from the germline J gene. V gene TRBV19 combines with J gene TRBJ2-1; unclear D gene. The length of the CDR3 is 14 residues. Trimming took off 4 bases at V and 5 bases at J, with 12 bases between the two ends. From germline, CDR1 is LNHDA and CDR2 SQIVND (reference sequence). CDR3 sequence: CASSTRAGDNEQFF. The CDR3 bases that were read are TGTGCCAGTAGTACCCGTGCAGGAGACAATGAG.

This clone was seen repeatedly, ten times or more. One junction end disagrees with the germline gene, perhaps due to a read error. CDR3 in amino acids: CASSHSGLAGSTYEQYF. The sequenced part of the CDR3 DNA is TGTGCCAGCAGTCACTCGGGACTAGCGGGGAGTACCTACGAG. The chain carries TRBV6-2 or TRBV6-3 and TRBJ2-7; 13 bases line up with TRBD2. Sequencing ends 3 residues short of the CDR3 end; the germline J gene provides the rest. The CDR3 is made up of 17 amino acids. Germline V CDR1 and CDR2: MNHEY, SVGEGT.

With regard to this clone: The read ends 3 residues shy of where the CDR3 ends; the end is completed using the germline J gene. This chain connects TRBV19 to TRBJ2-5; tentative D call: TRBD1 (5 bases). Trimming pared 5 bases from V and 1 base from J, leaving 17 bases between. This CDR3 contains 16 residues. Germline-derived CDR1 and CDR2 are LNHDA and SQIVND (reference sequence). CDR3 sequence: CASSWSAGRAQETQYF. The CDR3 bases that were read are TGTGCCAGTAGTTGGTCGGCAGGGCGTGCCCAAGAGACC.

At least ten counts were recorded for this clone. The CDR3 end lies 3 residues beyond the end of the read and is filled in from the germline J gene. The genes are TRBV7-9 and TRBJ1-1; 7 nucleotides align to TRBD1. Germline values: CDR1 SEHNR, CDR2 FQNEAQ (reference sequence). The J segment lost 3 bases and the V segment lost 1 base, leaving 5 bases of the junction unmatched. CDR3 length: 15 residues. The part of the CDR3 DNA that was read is TGTGCCAGCAGCTTAGGGACAGGTGACGACACTGAA. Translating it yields CASSLGTGDDTE. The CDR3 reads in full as CASSLGTGDDTEAFF.